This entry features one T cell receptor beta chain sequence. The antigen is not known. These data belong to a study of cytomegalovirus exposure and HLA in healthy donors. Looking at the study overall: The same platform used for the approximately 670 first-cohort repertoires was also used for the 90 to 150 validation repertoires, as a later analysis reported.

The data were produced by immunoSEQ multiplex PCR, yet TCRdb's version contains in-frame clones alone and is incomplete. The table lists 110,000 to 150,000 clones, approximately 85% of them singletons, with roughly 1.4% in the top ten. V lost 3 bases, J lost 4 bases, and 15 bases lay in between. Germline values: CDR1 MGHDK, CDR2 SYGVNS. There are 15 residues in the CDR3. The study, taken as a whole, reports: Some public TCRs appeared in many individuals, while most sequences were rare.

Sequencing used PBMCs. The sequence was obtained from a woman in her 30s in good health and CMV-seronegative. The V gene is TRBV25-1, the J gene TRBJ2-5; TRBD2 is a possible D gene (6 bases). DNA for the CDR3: TGTGCCAGCAGTGACGCTGGCGGGGTAGGAGAGACCCAGTACTTC. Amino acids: CASSDAGGVGETQYF.